The 2 T cell receptor beta chains presented below share a single source sample, sequenced in a study of cytomegalovirus exposure and HLA in healthy donors. The PCR was carried out with 60 Vbeta primers and 13 Jbeta primers. Profiled with immunoSEQ multiplex PCR; TCRdb holds only in-frame clones, not every one. In the table there are about 160,000 clones, approximately 60% of which are singletons. The specimen was PBMCs. The receptors derive from an older woman in good health and CMV-seropositive.

This clone was counted only a few times. The V gene is TRBV7-2, the J gene TRBJ2-3; 7 nucleotides agree with TRBD2. V dropped 6 bases and J dropped 2; count of bases not matched to a gene: 8. This CDR3 is built from 15 residues. Germline V gene lookup returns CDR1 SGHTA and CDR2 FQGNSA. The CDR3 DNA sequence: TGTGCCAGCAGTCCCGGGACTATATACACAGATACGCAGTATTTT. It codes for CASSPGTIYTDTQYF. The full variable domain, its missing parts supplied by reference TRBV7-2 and TRBJ2-3, is GAGVSQSPSNKVTEKGKDVELRCDPISGHTALYWYRQSLGQGLEFLIYFQGNSAPDKSGLPSDRFSAERTGGSVSTLTIQRTQQEDSAVYLCASSPGTIYTDTQYFGPGTRLTVL.

The chain uses TRBV7-2 and TRBJ2-7; TRBD1 might be the D (5 bases). This CDR3 comprises 14 residues. V dropped 5 bases and J dropped 4 bases, with 15 bases sitting between them. CDR1 is SGHTA and CDR2 is FQGNSA in the germline V gene. The CDR3 here is CASSRPGPRYEQYF. In DNA, the CDR3 is TGTGCCAGCAGCCGTCCAGGGCCGAGGTACGAGCAGTACTTC. Using reference TRBV7-2 and TRBJ2-7 for the parts outside the CDR3, the full variable domain is GAGVSQSPSNKVTEKGKDVELRCDPISGHTALYWYRQSLGQGLEFLIYFQGNSAPDKSGLPSDRFSAERTGGSVSTLTIQRTQQEDSAVYLCASSRPGPRYEQYFGPGTRLTVT.